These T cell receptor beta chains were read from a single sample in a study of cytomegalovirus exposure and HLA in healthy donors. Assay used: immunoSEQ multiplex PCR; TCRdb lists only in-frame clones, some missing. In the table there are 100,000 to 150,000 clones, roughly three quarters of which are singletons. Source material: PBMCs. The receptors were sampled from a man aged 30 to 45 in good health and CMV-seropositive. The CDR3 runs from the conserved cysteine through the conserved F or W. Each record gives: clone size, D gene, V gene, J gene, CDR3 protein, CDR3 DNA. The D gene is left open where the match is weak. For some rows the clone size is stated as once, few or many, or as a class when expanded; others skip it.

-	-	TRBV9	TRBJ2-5	CASSPPENQETQYF	TGTGCCAGCAGCCCCCCGGAGAACCAAGAGACCCAGTACTTC
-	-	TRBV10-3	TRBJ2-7	CAIRDSYEQYF	TGTGCCATCAGAGACAGCTACGAGCAGTACTTC
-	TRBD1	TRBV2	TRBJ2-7	CASSLDRNNEQYF	TGTGCCAGCAGCCTGGACAGGAACAACGAGCAGTACTTC
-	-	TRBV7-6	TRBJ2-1	CASSLADNEQFF	TGTGCCAGCAGCTTGGCGGACAATGAGCAGTTCTTC
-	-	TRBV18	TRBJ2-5	CASSPQEETQYF	TGTGCCAGCTCACCACAGGAGGAGACCCAGTACTTC
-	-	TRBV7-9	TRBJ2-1	CASSLAGANYNEQFF	TGTGCCAGCAGCTTAGCGGGAGCTAACTACAATGAGCAGTTCTTC
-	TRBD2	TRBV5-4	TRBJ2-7	CASSTLTSPTYEQYF	TGTGCCAGCAGCACCCTGACTAGCCCTACCTACGAGCAGTACTTC
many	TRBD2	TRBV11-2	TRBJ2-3	CASSLSGPRRTDTQYF	TGTGCCAGCAGCCTTAGCGGGCCGAGGCGTACAGATACGCAGTATTTT
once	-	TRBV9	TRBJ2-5	CASSVDLAQETQYF	TGTGCCAGCAGCGTAGATTTGGCCCAAGAGACCCAGTACTTC
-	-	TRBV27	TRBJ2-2	CASSAPPGQRNTGELFF	TGTGCCAGCAGTGCACCGCCCGGACAACGGAACACCGGGGAGCTGTTTTTT
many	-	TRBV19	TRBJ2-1	CASSITGYNEQFF	TGTGCCAGTAGTATTACAGGGTACAATGAGCAGTTCTTC
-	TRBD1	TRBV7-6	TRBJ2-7	CASSLAPRQGSEQYF	TGTGCCAGCAGCTTAGCGCCAAGACAGGGGAGCGAGCAGTACTTC
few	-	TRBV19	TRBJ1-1	CASSASGGSMNTEAFF	TGTGCCAGTAGTGCCTCGGGGGGGTCGATGAACACTGAAGCTTTCTTT
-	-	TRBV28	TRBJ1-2	CASSFRPQAGYTF	TGTGCCAGCAGTTTCCGACCACAGGCAGGCTACACCTTC
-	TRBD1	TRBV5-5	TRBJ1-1	CASSLDRTGDTEAFF	TGTGCCAGCAGCTTGGATCGGACAGGGGACACTGAAGCTTTCTTT
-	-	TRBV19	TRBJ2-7	CASSRTASYEQYF	TGTGCCAGTAGCCGGACAGCCTCCTACGAGCAGTACTTC
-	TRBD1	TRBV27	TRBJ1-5	CANRHRGEGAEQPQHF	TGTGCCAACAGACACCGGGGTGAGGGGGCAGAGCAGCCCCAGCATTTT
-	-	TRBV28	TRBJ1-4	CASSFLLSNEKLFF	TGTGCCAGCAGTTTTTTACTGAGTAATGAAAAACTGTTTTTT
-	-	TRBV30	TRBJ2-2	CAWRGRVLTGELFF	TGTGCCTGGAGGGGGAGAGTTCTTACCGGGGAGCTGTTTTTT
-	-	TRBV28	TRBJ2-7	CASSPPGSGYEQYF	TGTGCCAGCAGTCCCCCCGGGTCTGGCTACGAGCAGTACTTC
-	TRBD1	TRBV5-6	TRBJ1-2	CASSPQGDYGYTF	TGTGCCAGCAGCCCCCAGGGGGACTATGGCTACACCTTC
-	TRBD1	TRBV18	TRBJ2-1	CASSPGQSSTGDEQFF	TGTGCCAGCTCTCCGGGACAGAGTTCAACTGGGGATGAGCAGTTCTTC